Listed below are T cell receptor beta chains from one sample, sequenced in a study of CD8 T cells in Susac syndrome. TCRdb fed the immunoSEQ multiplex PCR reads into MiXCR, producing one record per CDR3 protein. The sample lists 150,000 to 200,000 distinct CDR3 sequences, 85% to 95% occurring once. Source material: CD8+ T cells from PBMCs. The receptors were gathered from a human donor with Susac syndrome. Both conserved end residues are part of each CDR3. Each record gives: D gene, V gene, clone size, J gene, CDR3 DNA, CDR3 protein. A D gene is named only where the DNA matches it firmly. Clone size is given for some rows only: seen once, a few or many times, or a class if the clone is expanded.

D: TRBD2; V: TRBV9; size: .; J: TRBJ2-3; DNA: TGTGCCAGCAGCACGACTAGCGGCACAGATACGCAGTATTTT; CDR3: CASSTTSGTDTQYF
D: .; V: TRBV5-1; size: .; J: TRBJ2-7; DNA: TGCGCCAGTTCCCTAGTTGGAGGCTCCTACGAGCAGTACTTC; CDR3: CASSLVGGSYEQYF
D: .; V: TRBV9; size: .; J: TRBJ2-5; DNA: TGTGCCAGCAGCGGGAGCGGGTACCGAGAGACCCAGTACTTC; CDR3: CASSGSGYRETQYF
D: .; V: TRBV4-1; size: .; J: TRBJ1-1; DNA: TGCGCCAGCAGCCAAGCCGGTCAGATGAACACTGAAGCTTTCTTT; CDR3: CASSQAGQMNTEAFF
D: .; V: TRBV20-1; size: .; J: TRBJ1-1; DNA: TGCAGTGCTAGAGATATGGGGGCGAACACTGAAGCTTTCTTT; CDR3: CSARDMGANTEAFF
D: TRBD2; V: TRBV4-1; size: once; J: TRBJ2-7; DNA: TGCGCCAGCAGCCCCGAAGCGGGAGTTTCTTCCGAGCAGTACTTC; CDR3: CASSPEAGVSSEQYF
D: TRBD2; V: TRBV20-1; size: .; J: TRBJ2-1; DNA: TGCAGTGCCACTAGCGGGGAGCACAATGAGCAGTTCTTC; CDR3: CSATSGEHNEQFF
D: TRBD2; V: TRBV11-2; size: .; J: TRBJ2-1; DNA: TGTGCCAGCAGCATCCGACTAGCGGATAAGAATGAGCAGTTCTTC; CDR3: CASSIRLADKNEQFF
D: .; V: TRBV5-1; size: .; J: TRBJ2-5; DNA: TGCGCCAGCAGCTTGGCAGGGATAAGGGAGGAGACCCAGTACTTC; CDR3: CASSLAGIREETQYF
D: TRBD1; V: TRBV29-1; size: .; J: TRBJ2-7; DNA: TGCAGCGTAGCCACCGGGACAGGGACCTACGAGCAGTACTTC; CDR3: CSVATGTGTYEQYF
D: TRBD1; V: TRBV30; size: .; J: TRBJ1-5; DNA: TGTGCCTGGAGCCCGGGGACAGCTAGCAATCAGCCCCAGCATTTT; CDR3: CAWSPGTASNQPQHF
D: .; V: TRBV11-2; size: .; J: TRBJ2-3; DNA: TGTGCCAGCAGCTTATACGGAACCCACACAGATACGCAGTATTTT; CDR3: CASSLYGTHTDTQYF
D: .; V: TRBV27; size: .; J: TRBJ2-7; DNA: TGTGCCAGCAGTTTATCGTCCGGCGGGACGACCTACGAGCAGTACTTC; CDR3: CASSLSSGGTTYEQYF
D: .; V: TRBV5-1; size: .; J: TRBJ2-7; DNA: TGCGCCAGCAGCTTCTCATCCCACGAGCAGTACTTC; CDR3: CASSFSSHEQYF
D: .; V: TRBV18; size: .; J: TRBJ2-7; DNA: TGTGCCAGCTCAGCCGACAGGCCCTACGAGCAGTACTTC; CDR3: CASSADRPYEQYF
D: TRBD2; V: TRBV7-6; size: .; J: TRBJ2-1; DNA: TGTGCCAGCAGCCCTAGCGGGGGGGCTGGGAATGAGCAGTTCTTC; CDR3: CASSPSGGAGNEQFF
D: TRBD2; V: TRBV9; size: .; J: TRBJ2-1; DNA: TGTGCCAGCAGCGACGCCCGAAGCGGGAGCTCCTACAATGAGCAGTTCTTC; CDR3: CASSDARSGSSYNEQFF
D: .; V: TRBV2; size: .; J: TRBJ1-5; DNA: TGTGCCAGCACTGGGGGATATAGCAATCAGCCCCAGCATTTT; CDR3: CASTGGYSNQPQHF
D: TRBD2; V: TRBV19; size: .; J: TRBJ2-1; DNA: TGTGCCAGTAGTAAGACTAGCTCACCACTCAATGAGCAGTTCTTC; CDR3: CASSKTSSPLNEQFF
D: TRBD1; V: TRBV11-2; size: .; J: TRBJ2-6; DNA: TGTGCCAGCAGCTCACGACAGGGTACCTCTGGGGCCAACGTCCTGACTTTC; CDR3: CASSSRQGTSGANVLTF
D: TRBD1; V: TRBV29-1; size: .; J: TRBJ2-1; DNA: TGCAGCGTTGACAGGGGGTTCAATGAGCAGTTCTTC; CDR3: CSVDRGFNEQFF
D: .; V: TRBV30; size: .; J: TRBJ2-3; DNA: TGTGCCTGGAGTGATTCTGATACGCAGTATTTT; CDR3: CAWSDSDTQYF
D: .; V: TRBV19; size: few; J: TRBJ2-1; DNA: TGTGCCAGTAGTATTGGCGGGTACAATGAGCAGTTCTTC; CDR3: CASSIGGYNEQFF
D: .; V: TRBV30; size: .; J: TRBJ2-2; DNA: TGTGCCTCCGAGCCCCACCAAAGGGAGCTGTTTTTT; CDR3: CASEPHQRELFF
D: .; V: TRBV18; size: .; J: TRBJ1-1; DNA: TGTGCCAGCTCACCACCGGCAGGGCAATTCACTGAAGCTTTCTTT; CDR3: CASSPPAGQFTEAFF
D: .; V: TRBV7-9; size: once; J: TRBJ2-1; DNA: TGTGCCAGCAGCGTACTGGTAGGATCTTCCTACAATGAGCAGTTCTTC; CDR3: CASSVLVGSSYNEQFF
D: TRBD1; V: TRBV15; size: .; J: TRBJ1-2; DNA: TGTGCCACCAGCAGGACAGGGGAGTATGGCTACACCTTC; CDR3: CATSRTGEYGYTF
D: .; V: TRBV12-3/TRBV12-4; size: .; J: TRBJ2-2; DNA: TGTGCCACAGTAGGAGCAAACACCGGGGAGCTGTTTTTT; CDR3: CATVGANTGELFF
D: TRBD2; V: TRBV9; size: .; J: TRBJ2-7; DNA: TGTGCCAGCAGCCCGGGGGGACTAGCGTCATCCGAGCAGTACTTC; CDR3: CASSPGGLASSEQYF
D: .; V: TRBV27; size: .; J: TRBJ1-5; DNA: TGTGCCAGCAGTTCCCTCCCCTCAGGGGATGGCAATCAGCCCCAGCATTTT; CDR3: CASSSLPSGDGNQPQHF
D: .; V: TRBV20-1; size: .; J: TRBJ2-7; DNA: TGCAGTGCTAGAAGGGGGTCGGACGAGCAGTACTTC; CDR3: CSARRGSDEQYF
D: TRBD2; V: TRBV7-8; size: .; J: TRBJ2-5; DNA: TGTGCCAGCAGCTTAGTGCCTAGCGGGAGTCGTGAGACCCAGTACTTC; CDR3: CASSLVPSGSRETQYF
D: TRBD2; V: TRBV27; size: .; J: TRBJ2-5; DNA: TGTGCCAGCAGTTTATCAACCGGGAGGGGAGGGGTAGAGACCCAGTACTTC; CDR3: CASSLSTGRGGVETQYF
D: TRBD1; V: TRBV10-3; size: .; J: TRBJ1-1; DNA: TGTGCCATCAGTGAGCGGACAGGGGGCGGTGAAGCTTTCTTT; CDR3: CAISERTGGGEAFF
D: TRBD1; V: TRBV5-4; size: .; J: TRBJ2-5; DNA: TGTGCCAGCAGCCGGGACAGGGCGGAAGAGACCCAGTACTTC; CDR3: CASSRDRAEETQYF
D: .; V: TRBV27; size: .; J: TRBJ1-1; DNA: TGTGCCACCGAGACAGAAGTGAACACTGAAGCTTTCTTT; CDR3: CATETEVNTEAFF
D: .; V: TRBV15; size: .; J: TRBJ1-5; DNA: TGTGCCACCAGCAGGATTAGCAATCAGCCCCAGCATTTT; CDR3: CATSRISNQPQHF
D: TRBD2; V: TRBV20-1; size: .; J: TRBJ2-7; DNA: TGCAGTGCTGCGGGACTAGCGGGAGGTCGGTCCTACGAGCAGTACTTC; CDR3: CSAAGLAGGRSYEQYF
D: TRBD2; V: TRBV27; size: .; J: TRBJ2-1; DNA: TGTGCCAGCAGTTCCGGGACTAGTGGTGGGGGCGAGCAGTTCTTC; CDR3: CASSSGTSGGGEQFF
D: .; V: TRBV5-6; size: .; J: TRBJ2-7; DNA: TGTGCCAGCAGCCAAGTCGCAGCTTTCTACGAGCAGTACTTC; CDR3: CASSQVAAFYEQYF
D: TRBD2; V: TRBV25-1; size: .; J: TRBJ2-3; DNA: TGTGCCAGCAGTGACCCCGGACTAGCGGGGATCACAGATACGCAGTATTTT; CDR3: CASSDPGLAGITDTQYF
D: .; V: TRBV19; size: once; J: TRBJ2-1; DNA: TGTGCCAGTAGTATCGGTGTCTATGGCACTTACAATGAGCAGTTCTTC; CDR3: CASSIGVYGTYNEQFF
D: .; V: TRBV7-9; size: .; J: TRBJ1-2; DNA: TGTGCCAGCAGCCCTGGGCGTGACTATGGCTACACCTTC; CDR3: CASSPGRDYGYTF
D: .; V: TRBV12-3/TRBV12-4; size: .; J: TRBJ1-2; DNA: TGTGCCAGCAGTTTTTCCCACGGCTACACCTTC; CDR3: CASSFSHGYTF
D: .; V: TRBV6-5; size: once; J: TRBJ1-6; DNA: TGTGCCAGCAGACCGGGGGTGGAGGATAATTCACCCCTCCACTTT; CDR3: CASRPGVEDNSPLHF
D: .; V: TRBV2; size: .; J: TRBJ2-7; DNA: TGTGCCAGCAAGTCTAACGCAGGGGACTACGAGCAGTACTTC; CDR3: CASKSNAGDYEQYF
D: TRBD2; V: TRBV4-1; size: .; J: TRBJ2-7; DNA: TGCGCCAGCAGCCAGACCCACGAGATAGCGGGACTCTACGAGCAGTACTTC; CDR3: CASSQTHEIAGLYEQYF
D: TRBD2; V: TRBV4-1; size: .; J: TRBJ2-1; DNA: TGCGCCAGCAGCCAAGATAGGGGTAGCGGGGGGAAGCAGTTCTTC; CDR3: CASSQDRGSGGKQFF
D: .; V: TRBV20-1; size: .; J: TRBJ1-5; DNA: TGCAGTGCTAGAGATCGGGGAACTCAGCCCCAGCATTTT; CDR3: CSARDRGTQPQHF